This T cell receptor beta chain stems from a study of Ad26.COV2.S vaccination and SARS-CoV-2 variants. Study information: Ad26.COV2.S, an intramuscular injection, was given once or twice 56 days apart.

The CDR3 runs 19 residues. Trimming cost V 5 bases and J 1 base; bases outside gene matches: 17. Germline CDR1 and CDR2: MNHNY and SVGAGI (reference sequence). A word on this clone: Its antigen is as yet unknown.

Study-level points and caveats: Those who received the vaccine showed greater spike-specific TCR breadth than those given placebo. Total responses of T cells may have been underestimated by the analyses of TCR breadth and depth. Breadth measured for non-spike TCRs was similar across vaccine and placebo recipients.

The method was immunoSEQ multiplex PCR; TCRdb's version includes in-frame clones alone and lacks a portion of them. The sample lists hundreds of thousands of clones; 80% to 95% were seen once. Described treatment: about 20 received Ad26.COV2.S at low or high dose, single or two shots; five or six received placebo; per-sample allocation not given. All samples were drawn on day 63, counting from the first vaccine or placebo injection. This TCR was recovered from a person aged 18-60 years who received the Ad26.COV2.S COVID-19 vaccine or a placebo. The sequencing here drew on peripheral blood, taken in a trial of Ad26.COV2.S vaccine versus placebo. The chain joins TRBV6-6 to TRBJ1-5; 7 nucleotides align to TRBD1. This CDR3 reads CASSPSGTAPGRSNQPQHF. The CDR3 nucleotides are TGTGCCAGCAGTCCCTCCGGGACAGCCCCGGGTAGAAGCAATCAGCCCCAGCATTTT.